The 2 T cell receptor beta chains below were found in one sample sequenced in a study of chemoradiotherapy in HPV16-positive cancers. Repertoires were generated with immunoSEQ multiplex PCR, while TCRdb's copy carries only in-frame clones and drops some. The sample consists of under 35,000 clones, roughly 88% of them appearing once. Sample: blood, taken from a patient who underwent chemoradiotherapy. These receptor sequences come from a human donor with HPV-associated anogenital cancer.

The rearrangement links TRBV5-1 to TRBJ1-5, with D hard to call. Germline CDR1 and CDR2: SGHRS and YFSETQ. V was shortened by 0 bases and J by 4 bases, with 8 bases between the two germline ends. The length of the CDR3 is 14 residues. The CDR3 protein is CASSLDGRNQPQHF. The CDR3 coding sequence is TGCGCCAGCAGCTTGGACGGTAGGAATCAGCCCCAGCATTTT. The full variable domain, rest sourced from reference TRBV5-1 and TRBJ1-5, is KAGVTQTPRYLIKTRGQQVTLSCSPISGHRSVSWYQQTPGQGLQFLFEYFSETQRNKGNFPGRFSGRQFSNSRSEMNVSTLELGDSALYLCASSLDGRNQPQHFGDGTRLSIL.

This rearrangement joins TRBV6-1 to TRBJ1-2, with no clear D. Germline V gene lookup returns CDR1 MNHNS and CDR2 SASEGT. The CDR3 has 13 residues. V lost 5 bases and J lost 5, with 12 bases in between. CDR3 residues: CASSSARSYGYTF. DNA for the CDR3: TGTGCCAGCAGTTCGGCCCGAAGTTATGGCTACACCTTC.